This T cell receptor beta chain was sequenced in a study of blood T cells in healthy people across ages (dated by TCRdb to between 2014 and 2016). With respect to the entire study: In model experiments, template switching captured about one uniquely barcoded TCR beta cDNA molecule for every two T cells. Age-related changes in TCR beta repertoire diversity were measured in the study by deep sequencing normalized with unique cDNA molecular identifiers. Four age groups were formed from the donors: young (average about 15 years), middle-aged (approximately 41), aged (roughly 59) and long-lived (around 82). To avoid experimental bias, donors of different ages were spread randomly across the sequencing lanes. The study analyzed two additional independent replicas of 1 million unique cDNA reads from the same blood draw for two donors, one aged 18 to 29 and one aged 80 or older.

The approximately 39 donors, aged about 6 to 95 years, were systemically healthy Caucasian individuals from Russia. About 9.6 milliliters of peripheral blood were collected from each donor into EDTA-treated Vacutainer tubes. PBMCs were isolated by Ficoll-Paque density-gradient centrifugation, with at least 6 million obtained per sample. Trizol reagent was used to extract total RNA from the PBMCs, yielding at least 5.5 micrograms per sample. The percentages of naive CD45RAhigh/CD27high T cells were determined by flow cytometry on a PBMC aliquot from every donor. The library was made by 5' RACE. The sequencer was an Illumina HiSeq 2500. A second PCR of about 6 to 12 cycles was run with a J-beta primer mix and a sample-barcoded 5' primer. Each TCR beta cDNA molecule received a unique molecular identifier from a template-switch 5' adaptor carrying 12 random nucleotides. Each sample yielded at least 2.5 million CDR3-containing paired-end reads. All of the RNA was converted into first-strand cDNA using the Mint cDNA synthesis kit, with a TRBC-specific oligonucleotide serving as the primer. Following uracil-DNA glycosylase treatment, a first 18-cycle PCR with universal primers M1SS and BC2_uni_R was performed on all cDNA. Per the original workflow: Normalization of each sample was performed by random selection of 1 million high-quality reads, each carrying a distinct molecular identifier. Instead of being binned into consensus sequences, reads that shared molecular identifiers were thrown out. CDR3 identification, clonotype clustering and error correction used MiTCR with a Q25 quality threshold and the strictest error-elimination algorithm. A nonparametric unseen species model with Euler transformation was used to estimate a lower bound on total TCR beta diversity. TCRdb took the public reads, trimmed them with fastp at Q25, ran MiXCR for clone calling and kept in-frame beta chains. For every CDR3 protein sequence, its rows merge into one entry that carries the most common genes and DNA. The V and J calls and clone size come from TCRdb's table, not from the authors' own analysis. The sample has about 800,000 distinct CDR3 sequences on record, about 42% of them singletons. Clones ranked in the top ten supply roughly 20% of the sample.

In its sample, this clonotype was seen a few times. No cognate antigen has been identified for it. One base away there is no much larger clone; base qualities are not given. What the research found in general, with its limitations: There was a strong correlation between observed TCR beta diversity and the percentage of naive T cells measured by flow cytometry. Since profiling was done on bulk unsorted PBMCs, naive and antigen-experienced compartments could not be conclusively compared. The long-lived group showed more naive CD4+ T cells, fewer expanded clones and increased TCR diversity than the aged group, suggesting age selection. Estimates of total diversity based on one million sequenced T cells were considered lower bounds and underestimates. The CMV infection status of donors was not known, potentially confounding age-related changes in expanded clonotypes. As age increased, observed TCR beta diversity per million T cells dropped in a roughly linear way, and a significant reduction was already evident by age about 36.

V gives up 5 bases and J gives up 2 bases, and the segment between their germline ends measures 22 bases. The cysteine opens and the phenylalanine closes a CDR3 of 17 amino acids. Only the CDR3 part of the read is kept: 51 bases, read in frame from the first base. CDR1 and CDR2, per the germline V gene, are SQVTM and ANQGSEA. The chain couples TRBV29-1 to TRBJ2-4, with TRBD2 as a weak D call on 6 bases. Material: blood. The TCR comes from a man aged 80 or over in good health. The CDR3 region has the sequence CSVSPPPGEGTKNIQYF. Read as DNA, the sequence is TGCAGCGTTTCTCCCCCCCCGGGGGAAGGGACCAAAAACATTCAGTACTTC.